This record covers a single TCR beta chain. What it binds is unknown. This sample is part of a study of T cell responses to AZD1222 COVID-19 vaccine. Study-level results: Reports indicate that nearly half of spike-specific TCRs are directed at unmutated variant regions. The donor group comprised mostly white British people and more females; the analysis possibly underestimated clonal diversity. Sampling captured repertoires only after the peak T cell response.

TCRdb keeps only in-frame clones here, not all; method: immunoSEQ multiplex PCR. The sample has about 130,000 clones, under 95% seen once; the top ten hold around 0.98%. The material was peripheral blood, obtained 28 days after the second AZD1222 dose. The TCR comes from an adult who received the AZD1222 COVID-19 vaccine.

The CDR3 nucleotides are TGTGCCAGCTCACAGACAGGGTCCGGCTACGAGCAGTACTTC. It translates to CASSQTGSGYEQYF. This rearrangement joins TRBV18 to TRBJ2-7; 7 positions match TRBD1. Germline V gene sequence: CDR1 KGHSH, CDR2 LQKENI. This CDR3 spans 14 amino acids. V trimming: 4 bases; J trimming: 3 bases; junction bases outside the gene matches: 6. Using reference TRBV18 and TRBJ2-7 for the parts outside the CDR3, the full variable domain is NAGVMQNPRHLVRRRGQEARLRCSPMKGHSHVYWYRQLPEEGLKFMVYLQKENIIDESGMPKERFSAEFPKEGPSILRIQQVVRGDSAAYFCASSQTGSGYEQYFGPGTRLTVT.